Shown below are 30 T cell receptor beta chains from a single sample sequenced in a study of blood T cell repertoires in COVID-19. Using immunoSEQ multiplex PCR, the repertoire was profiled, and TCRdb retains in-frame clones only, with some absent. Of some 250,000 clones in the sample, approximately 91% were seen once. Material: PBMCs or T cells enriched from blood (not recorded which). These receptors were taken from a woman in her forties with acute COVID-19.

Worth noting for this clone: This sample also contains other DNA sequences that code for the same CDR3. This chain uses TRBV27 with TRBJ2-7; D is possibly TRBD2 (5 bases). The CDR3 has 13 amino acids. Trimming pared 6 bases from V and 2 bases from J, leaving 11 bases between. CDR1 and CDR2 from the germline V gene are MNHEY and SMNVEV (reference sequence). CDR3 sequence (DNA): TGTGCCAGCAGACGGACTGGAACCTACGAGCAGTACTTC. Translated, it gives CASRRTGTYEQYF.

This chain joins TRBV7-6 and TRBJ1-1; D possibly corresponds to TRBD1 (6 bases). This CDR3 has 11 amino acids. Germline V gene sequence: CDR1 SGHVS, CDR2 FNYEAQ. V dropped 4 bases and J dropped 8 bases, with 8 bases sitting between them. The CDR3 DNA is TGTGCCAGCAGCTCAGACAGGGAAGCTTTCTTT. Its protein is CASSSDREAFF.

The chain is built from TRBV28 and TRBJ1-5, with 9 bases lining up with TRBD1. This CDR3 has 17 amino acids. Per germline, CDR1 MDHEN and CDR2 SYDVKM. The junction had 9 bases not matched to a gene; V was cut back by 6 bases and J by 0 bases. The CDR3 DNA reads TGTGCCAGCAGCCAACACGGGACAGGGTATAGCAATCAGCCCCAGCATTTT. Residues: CASSQHGTGYSNQPQHF.

The chain uses TRBV19 and TRBJ2-7; 8 bases line up with TRBD1. This CDR3 region has 14 residues. Unmatched junction bases numbered 9, after V lost 5 bases and J lost 6 bases. Germline-derived CDR1 and CDR2 are LNHDA and SQIVND (reference sequence). For the CDR3, the DNA is TGTGCCAGTAGTCGACGCTACGGACAGGGCGAGCAGTACTTC. Translation: CASSRRYGQGEQYF.

This chain joins TRBV7-2 and TRBJ1-5; unclear D gene. The germline CDR1 and CDR2 sequences are SGHTA and FQGNSA. This CDR3 is built from 14 residues. V was pared by 1 base and J by 3 bases, with 7 bases between. The CDR3 loop reads CASSLGGFNQPQHF. Written as DNA, the CDR3 is TGTGCCAGCAGCTTAGGAGGGTTCAATCAGCCCCAGCATTTT.

The chain has TRBV10-3 and TRBJ2-3, with D maybe TRBD1 (6 bases). The ends were cut back, 5 bases at V and 6 bases at J, with 21 bases in the middle. The CDR3 runs to 16 residues. Germline V gene data show CDR1 as ENHRY and CDR2 as SYGVKD. Here the CDR3 reads CAISKPPQGLWDTQYF. DNA for the CDR3: TGTGCCATCAGTAAGCCCCCGCAGGGGCTATGGGATACGCAGTATTTT.

This chain links TRBV2 with TRBJ2-1; D may be TRBD1 (6 bases). Germline V gives CDR1 SNHLY, CDR2 FYNNEI. The CDR3 loop spans 14 amino acids. V was trimmed by 7 bases and J by 1 base, leaving 11 bases between them. The CDR3 loop reads CASKTGESYNEQFF. CDR3 in DNA: TGTGCCAGCAAGACAGGAGAATCCTACAATGAGCAGTTCTTC.

The chain recombines TRBV7-9 with TRBJ2-5; possibly TRBD2 for D (6 bases). The germline V gene encodes CDR1 SEHNR and CDR2 FQNEAQ (reference sequence). The V end lost 4 bases, the J end lost 5 bases, and 11 bases lay between the germline ends. The CDR3 contains 13 residues. CDR3 nucleotides: TGTGCCAGCAGCTCCGTGGAGGGTGAGACCCAGTACTTC. Protein product: CASSSVEGETQYF. Full variable domain (remainder filled in from reference TRBV7-9 and TRBJ2-5): DTGVSQNPRHKITKRGQNVTFRCDPISEHNRLYWYRQTLGQGPEFLTYFQNEAQLEKSRLLSDRFSAERPKGSFSTLEIQRTEQGDSAMYLCASSSVEGETQYFGPGTRLLVL.

The genes are TRBV27 and TRBJ2-3; D call uncertain. V was cut by 8 bases and J by 7 bases, with 10 bases left in between. The length of the CDR3 is 11 residues. Germline values: CDR1 MNHEY, CDR2 SMNVEV (reference sequence). CDR3: CASEYSNTQYF. The CDR3 DNA reads as TGTGCCAGCGAATACTCCAATACGCAGTATTTT.

This clone was picked up one time. The V and J genes are TRBV6-5 and TRBJ2-3, with D uncertain. The ends were cut back, 9 bases at V and 4 bases at J, with 17 bases in the middle. The CDR3 covers 14 residues. Germline loops: CDR1 MNHEY, CDR2 SVGAGI. The DNA for the CDR3 is TGTGCCAGTCAAGCGATCAGCTGGGCAGATACGCAGTATTTT. This encodes CASQAISWADTQYF.

The chain recombines TRBV2 with TRBJ1-2; 9 bases are shared with TRBD1. CDR1 and CDR2 (germline): SNHLY, FYNNEI. V gave up 7 bases and J gave up 5 bases; unmatched junction bases: 2. This CDR3 has 12 amino acids. The CDR3 region is CASKDRGYGYTF. The CDR3, as DNA: TGTGCCAGCAAGGACAGGGGTTATGGCTACACCTTC.

The chain joins TRBV3-1 (or the pseudogene TRBV3-2) to TRBJ1-6, with D perhaps matching TRBD1 (6 bases). V lost 1 base to trimming and J lost 8 bases, with 12 bases between them. The CDR3 spans 15 residues. The germline CDR1 and CDR2 sequences are LGHDT and YNNKEL (reference sequence). The CDR3 DNA reads as TGTGCCAGCAGCCAAGGGACAGCCCTGTATTCACCCCTCCACTTT. Its translation: CASSQGTALYSPLHF.

Only a few counts were recorded for this clone. The chain uses TRBV5-1 and TRBJ2-1; no reliable D call. The CDR3 is made up of 13 amino acids. The germline CDR1 and CDR2 sequences are SGHRS and YFSETQ. V was trimmed by 1 base and J by 12 bases, leaving 14 bases between them. CDR3 DNA: TGCGCCAGCAGCTTGACCTTGAGTGGTATGCAGTTCTTC. Translating it yields CASSLTLSGMQFF.

Only one count was recorded for this clone. The CDR3: CAWSSSDRGRSNEKLFF. The CDR3 nucleotides are TGTGCCTGGAGTTCCTCGGACAGGGGGCGGTCTAATGAAAAACTGTTTTTT. The J gene is TRBJ1-4, the V gene TRBV30; TRBD1 aligns across 11 bases. The CDR3 is 17 residues long. CDR1 is GTSNPN, CDR2 SVGIG, per germline (reference sequence). Trimming cost V 2 bases and J 3 bases; bases outside gene matches: 8.

The CDR3 region is CASSLWGQGAYEQYF. CDR3 nucleotide sequence: TGTGCCAGCAGCTTGTGGGGACAGGGGGCTTACGAGCAGTACTTC. This sequence joins TRBV11-2 and TRBJ2-7; 12 nucleotides align to TRBD1. Germline V gene data show CDR1 as SGHAT and CDR2 as FQNNGV. The junction had 4 bases not matched to a gene; V was cut back by 3 bases and J by 4 bases. The CDR3 has 15 amino acids.

This clone showed up just once. J is TRBJ1-5 and V is TRBV12-2; the D call in the table, TRBD1, was not verified against the DNA. TRBV12-2 is recorded as a pseudogene. This CDR3 spans 15 amino acids. CDR3 in DNA: TGTGCAAGTCGCTTGGCACAGTCTAGCAATCAGCCCCAGCATTTT. It yields the protein CASRLAQSSNQPQHF.

The chain links TRBV2 to TRBJ1-5, with D tentatively TRBD1 (5 bases). The CDR3 runs 14 residues. V was trimmed by 1 base and J by 7 bases, leaving 11 bases between them. The germline V gene encodes CDR1 SNHLY and CDR2 FYNNEI. The CDR3 nucleotides read TGTGCCAGCAGTGAAGAAACAGGCTGGCAGCCCCAGCATTTT. Its translation is CASSEETGWQPQHF.

The sample holds a few counts of this clone. The chain combines TRBV5-1 with TRBJ2-7; possibly TRBD1 for D (5 bases). Looked up from germline, CDR1 is SGHRS and CDR2 is YFSETQ. Deletions cut 0 bases from V and 2 bases from J, with 6 bases between. The CDR3 has 13 residues. The CDR3 protein is CASSLAGTYEQYF. As DNA, the CDR3 is TGCGCCAGCAGCTTGGCAGGGACCTACGAGCAGTACTTC.

CDR3 loop: CASSLDSTSYEQYF. CDR3 sequence (DNA): TGTGCCAGCAGCTTGGACTCGACGTCCTACGAGCAGTACTTC. The chain carries TRBV7-2 and TRBJ2-7, with a tentative D call TRBD2 (5 bases). The CDR3 has 14 amino acids. V lost 3 bases to trimming and J lost 1 base, with 10 bases between them. From germline, CDR1 is SGHTA and CDR2 FQGNSA.

This clone was found a few times. The chain combines TRBV2 with TRBJ1-5; D unclear. Trimming took off 4 bases at V and 5 bases at J, with 9 bases between the two ends. Germline loops: CDR1 SNHLY, CDR2 FYNNEI. This CDR3 region has 13 residues. CDR3 sequence reads: CASSAQAYQPQHF. The CDR3 bases are TGTGCCAGCAGTGCTCAGGCCTATCAGCCCCAGCATTTT.

The CDR3 bases are TGTGCCAGCTCCGTCGGGACAGGGGAATACGAGCAGTACTTC. Its protein is CASSVGTGEYEQYF. The chain recombines TRBV18 with TRBJ2-7; TRBD1 matches at 10 bases. After removal of 6 bases from V and 4 bases from J, the junction contained 6 bases not matched to a gene. CDR1 and CDR2 from the germline V gene are KGHSH and LQKENI. The CDR3 runs to 14 residues.

The chain employs TRBV7-2 and TRBJ1-2; 8 bases map to TRBD1. V gave up 5 bases and J gave up 6 bases; unmatched junction bases: 11. The germline V gene has CDR1 SGHTA and CDR2 FQGNSA. The CDR3 sequence is 15 residues long. The DNA for the CDR3 is TGTGCCAGCAGCCAATTACCGGGGACAGGAAATGGCTACACCTTC. This sequence encodes CASSQLPGTGNGYTF.

J is TRBJ2-4 and V is TRBV2, with 8 bases matching TRBD1. The junction had 10 bases not matched to a gene; V was cut back by 5 bases and J by 7 bases. The CDR3 contains 15 residues. The germline gives CDR1 SNHLY, CDR2 FYNNEI. CDR3 bases: TGTGCCAGCAGTTCACAGGGGGGAGCAGCGAACATTCAGTACTTC. Encoded protein: CASSSQGGAANIQYF.

The genes are TRBV30 and TRBJ1-2, with no clear D. This CDR3 spans 12 amino acids. Germline V CDR1 and CDR2: GTSNPN, SVGIG (reference sequence). Trimming took off 2 bases at V and 4 bases at J, with 8 bases between the two ends. The CDR3 reads CAWSLRAYGYTF. The CDR3 nucleotides read TGTGCCTGGAGTTTGAGGGCCTATGGCTACACCTTC. Complete variable domain (other parts from reference TRBV30 and TRBJ1-2): SQTIHQWPATLVQPVGSPLSLECTVEGTSNPNLYWYRQAAGRGLQLLFYSVGIGQISSEVPQNLSASRPQDRQFILSSKKLLLSDSGFYLCAWSLRAYGYTFGSGTRLTVV.

The CDR3 here is CASSPPTSGSYEQYF. As DNA, the CDR3 is TGTGCCAGCTCACCACCCACTAGCGGCTCCTACGAGCAGTACTTC. The chain recombines TRBV18 with TRBJ2-7; 8 bases agree with TRBD2. The CDR3 sequence is 15 residues long. J gave up 0 bases and V 0 bases, and 1 base lay outside the gene matches. In germline, CDR1 is KGHSH, CDR2 LQKENI.

The rearrangement joins TRBV7-8 to TRBJ2-5, with D perhaps matching TRBD2 (6 bases). The germline gives CDR1 SGHVS, CDR2 FQNEAQ. The CDR3 totals 16 residues. The germline V and J ends were trimmed by 0 bases and 1 base, with 12 bases remaining between them. Written as DNA, the CDR3 is TGTGCCAGCAGCTTAGCTCGCGTGGGGGGCCAAGAGACCCAGTACTTC. Amino acids: CASSLARVGGQETQYF.

This clone occurred once. V gene TRBV6-2 or TRBV6-3 combines with J gene TRBJ2-2; 7 bases agree with TRBD1. The CDR3 runs to 17 residues. Germline values: CDR1 MNHEY, CDR2 SVGEGT. The V gene end was trimmed by 4 bases and the J gene end by 1 base; junction bases not matched to a gene: 9. The CDR3 sequence: CASSSGQARMNTGELFF. The CDR3 DNA is TGTGCCAGCAGTTCTGGACAGGCTCGGATGAACACCGGGGAGCTGTTTTTT.

The chain employs TRBV5-1 and TRBJ2-1; D remains unclear. The ends were cut back, 2 bases at V and 0 bases at J, with 6 bases in the middle. The CDR3 totals 14 residues. The germline gives CDR1 SGHRS, CDR2 YFSETQ. The CDR3 nucleotides are TGCGCCAGCAGCTTAAGTAGCTCCTACAATGAGCAGTTCTTC. Translation: CASSLSSSYNEQFF. Full variable domain (missing parts from reference TRBV5-1 and TRBJ2-1): KAGVTQTPRYLIKTRGQQVTLSCSPISGHRSVSWYQQTPGQGLQFLFEYFSETQRNKGNFPGRFSGRQFSNSRSEMNVSTLELGDSALYLCASSLSSSYNEQFFGPGTRLTVL.

The chain combines TRBV4-2 with TRBJ2-3; 8 nucleotides agree with TRBD1. Germline assignment: CDR1 LGHNA and CDR2 YNFKEQ. With 3 bases clipped from V and 2 bases from J, the junction kept 13 bases outside the gene matches. This CDR3 contains 18 residues. CDR3 residues: CASSHDTIRDRPTDTQYF. CDR3 nucleotide sequence: TGTGCCAGCAGCCACGATACCATCCGGGACAGGCCCACAGATACGCAGTATTTT.

The rearrangement links TRBV12-5 to TRBJ1-2; the D gene is possibly TRBD1 (5 bases). V was shortened by 4 bases and J by 6 bases, with 21 bases between the two germline ends. Looked up from germline, CDR1 is LGHNT and CDR2 is FRNRAP. CDR3 length equals 16 residues. The CDR3 spells CASGSVTPQGMNGYTF. In DNA, the CDR3 is TGTGCTAGTGGTTCCGTCACCCCTCAGGGAATGAATGGCTACACCTTC.